These 14 T cell receptor beta chains share one sample of origin, sequenced in a study of cytomegalovirus exposure and HLA in healthy donors. Sequenced by immunoSEQ multiplex PCR; TCRdb stores in-frame clones only, minus some. The sample lists about 120,000 clones; approximately 90% were seen once. Sequenced material: PBMCs. The origin of the receptors is a woman aged 18-30 years in good health and CMV-seropositive.

CDR3 bases: TGTGCCAGCAGCGTCCAGGGAGGAGCGGGCATGGGCTACACCTTC. Translated: CASSVQGGAGMGYTF. V and J are TRBV11-2 and TRBJ1-2; D may be TRBD1 (5 bases). The length of the CDR3 is 15 residues. Trimming removed 5 bases at V and 8 bases at J, with 21 bases between. Germline CDR1 is SGHAT and CDR2 is FQNNGV.

The chain recombines TRBV5-1 with TRBJ1-6; 7 nucleotides agree with TRBD1. Germline assignment: CDR1 SGHRS and CDR2 YFSETQ. V shed 4 bases and J 6 bases; nucleotides not matched to a gene: 4. This CDR3 has 14 residues. As DNA, the CDR3 is TGCGCCAGCAGCGGGGGACAGCCTAATTCACCCCTCCACTTT. Its protein is CASSGGQPNSPLHF. The complete variable domain, with remaining parts taken from reference TRBV5-1 and TRBJ1-6, reads KAGVTQTPRYLIKTRGQQVTLSCSPISGHRSVSWYQQTPGQGLQFLFEYFSETQRNKGNFPGRFSGRQFSNSRSEMNVSTLELGDSALYLCASSGGQPNSPLHFGNGTRLTVT.

This clone has a handful of counts. V is TRBV19 and J is TRBJ1-5, with 8 bases aligning to TRBD1. The CDR3 loop spans 17 amino acids. Unmatched junction bases numbered 16, after V lost 5 bases and J lost 7 bases. Germline V gives CDR1 LNHDA, CDR2 SQIVND (reference sequence). The CDR3, as DNA: TGTGCCAGTAGTGAGGGATGGACAGGGATCAAAGGACAGCCCCAGCATTTT. It translates to CASSEGWTGIKGQPQHF.

The chain links TRBV6-1 to TRBJ1-1; 9 bases fit TRBD1. The V and J ends lost 6 bases and 5 bases, in that order; junction bases with no gene match: 10. Looked up from germline, CDR1 is MNHNS and CDR2 is SASEGT. The CDR3 has 15 amino acids. CDR3: CASRANRGRETEAFF. The CDR3 DNA reads TGTGCCAGCAGAGCCAACAGGGGGCGGGAGACTGAAGCTTTCTTT.

This chain links TRBV6-1 with TRBJ1-5; the D gene is possibly TRBD1 (5 bases). The CDR3 contains 15 residues. The V gene's germline CDR1 is MNHNS and CDR2 SASEGT. The ends were cut back, 2 bases at V and 7 bases at J, with 15 bases in the middle. The CDR3 is CASSETAGLGQPQHF. CDR3 coding DNA: TGTGCCAGCAGTGAAACGGCAGGGCTCGGGCAGCCCCAGCATTTT.

This chain joins TRBV6-6 and TRBJ2-7; 7 positions agree with TRBD1. Germline V gene data show CDR1 as MNHNY and CDR2 as SVGAGI (reference sequence). V lost 6 bases and J lost 3; bases outside the gene matches: 5. The CDR3 loop spans 13 amino acids. CDR3 loop: CASSRQGIYEQYF. The CDR3 region has the DNA TGTGCCAGCAGCCGACAGGGAATCTACGAGCAGTACTTC.

This clone is a singleton in its sample. The chain recombines TRBV29-1 with TRBJ2-7; weak D call: TRBD1 (6 bases). Trimming took off 6 bases at V and 2 bases at J, with 14 bases between the two ends. CDR3 size: 13 residues. Germline V gives CDR1 SQVTM, CDR2 ANQGSEA. DNA of the CDR3: TGCAGCGTAGCAACAGGGTATCCCTACGAGCAGTACTTC. Translated, it gives CSVATGYPYEQYF.

The V call is TRBV7-2, the J call TRBJ1-3, with a weak D call TRBD1 (6 bases). The germline V and J ends were trimmed by 5 bases and 0 bases, with 17 bases remaining between them. Germline lookup yields CDR1 SGHTA and CDR2 FQGNSA. This CDR3 spans 17 amino acids. The CDR3 bases are TGTGCCAGCAGCCCCAGGGGCGGACGGCCCTCTGGAAACACCATATATTTT. It encodes CASSPRGGRPSGNTIYF. Supplemented by reference TRBV7-2 and TRBJ1-3, the full variable domain reads GAGVSQSPSNKVTEKGKDVELRCDPISGHTALYWYRQSLGQGLEFLIYFQGNSAPDKSGLPSDRFSAERTGGSVSTLTIQRTQQEDSAVYLCASSPRGGRPSGNTIYFGEGSWLTVV.

The J gene is TRBJ1-1, the V gene TRBV7-9; D gene ambiguous. The CDR3 totals 14 residues. The V gene's germline CDR1 is SEHNR and CDR2 FQNEAQ (reference sequence). Trimming removed 0 bases from V and 2 bases from J, with 7 bases in between. The CDR3 DNA follows: TGTGCCAGCAGCTTAGCCGGTTTCAACACTGAAGCTTTCTTT. Translating gives CASSLAGFNTEAFF.

The V gene is TRBV30, the J gene TRBJ1-2; D not certain. The ends were cut back, 5 bases at V and 5 bases at J, with 9 bases in the middle. The CDR3 sequence is 11 residues long. Germline values: CDR1 GTSNPN, CDR2 SVGIG (reference sequence). The CDR3 coding sequence is TGTGCCTGGGAGGGATTTTATGGCTACACCTTC. Amino acids: CAWEGFYGYTF.

This clone was recorded a few times. The V call is TRBV2, the J call TRBJ2-7; D is possibly TRBD2 (6 bases). The germline V and J ends were trimmed by 6 bases and 7 bases, with 16 bases remaining between them. The germline V gene encodes CDR1 SNHLY and CDR2 FYNNEI. There are 13 residues in the CDR3. In nucleotides, the CDR3 is TGTGCCAGCAGAGGGGACTGGCCTGGAGAGCAGTACTTC. This gives the protein CASRGDWPGEQYF. Using reference TRBV2 and TRBJ2-7 for the parts outside the CDR3, the full variable domain is EPEVTQTPSHQVTQMGQEVILRCVPISNHLYFYWYRQILGQKVEFLVSFYNNEISEKSEIFDDQFSVERPDGSNFTLKIRSTKLEDSAMYFCASRGDWPGEQYFGPGTRLTVT.

This clone was found a few times. The chain is built from TRBV4-1 and TRBJ1-1; weak D call: TRBD1 (6 bases). Germline-derived CDR1 and CDR2 are MGHRA and YSYEKL. The CDR3 runs 14 residues. V lost 6 bases to trimming and J lost 1 base, with 12 bases between them. The CDR3 reads CASRGHLKNTEAFF. CDR3 DNA sequence: TGCGCCAGCAGGGGACACCTTAAGAACACTGAAGCTTTCTTT.

This chain links TRBV2 with TRBJ2-4; 14 bases map to TRBD2. Germline V gene lookup returns CDR1 SNHLY and CDR2 FYNNEI. This CDR3 spans 16 amino acids. Here the CDR3 DNA reads TGTGCGCAGACTAGCGGGGGGGCTTCGGCCAAAAACATTCAGTACTTC. Translated: CAQTSGGASAKNIQYF.

This chain joins TRBV27 and TRBJ1-5; D call uncertain. V lost 1 base and J 5 bases, leaving 9 bases between the germline ends. CDR3 length: 14 residues. Germline assignment: CDR1 MNHEY and CDR2 SMNVEV (reference sequence). Written as DNA, the CDR3 is TGTGCCAGCAGTTTATGGGCGGGCGATCAGCCCCAGCATTTT. This codes for CASSLWAGDQPQHF.